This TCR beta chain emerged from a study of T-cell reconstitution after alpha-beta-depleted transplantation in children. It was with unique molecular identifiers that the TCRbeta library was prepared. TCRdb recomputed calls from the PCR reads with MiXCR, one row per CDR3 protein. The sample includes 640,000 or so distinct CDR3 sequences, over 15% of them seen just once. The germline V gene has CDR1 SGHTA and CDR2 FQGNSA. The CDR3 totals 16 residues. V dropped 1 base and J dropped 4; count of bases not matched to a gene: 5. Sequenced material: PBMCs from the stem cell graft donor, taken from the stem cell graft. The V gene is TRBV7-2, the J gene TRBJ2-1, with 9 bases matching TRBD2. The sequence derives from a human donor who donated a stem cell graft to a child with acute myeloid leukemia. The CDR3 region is CASSLVAGATYNEQFF. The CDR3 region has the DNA TGTGCCAGCAGCTTAGTAGCGGGGGCGACATACAATGAGCAGTTCTTC.